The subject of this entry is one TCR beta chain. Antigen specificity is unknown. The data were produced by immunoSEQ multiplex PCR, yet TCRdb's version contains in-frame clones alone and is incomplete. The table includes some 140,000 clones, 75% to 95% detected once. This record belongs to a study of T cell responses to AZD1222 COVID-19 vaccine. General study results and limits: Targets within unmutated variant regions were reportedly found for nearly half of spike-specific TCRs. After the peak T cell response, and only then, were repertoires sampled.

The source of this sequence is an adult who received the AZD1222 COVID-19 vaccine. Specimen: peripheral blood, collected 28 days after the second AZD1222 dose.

The CDR3, as DNA: TGTGCCAGCAGTGACGGAATCTCTAGCAATCAGCCCCAGCATTTT. It specifies CASSDGISSNQPQHF. The chain is built from TRBV6-1 and TRBJ1-5; the D is unclear. CDR1 MNHNS and CDR2 SASEGT come from the germline V gene. Trimming shortened V by 3 bases and J by 0 bases, and 9 bases separated the two germline ends. This CDR3 contains 15 residues.